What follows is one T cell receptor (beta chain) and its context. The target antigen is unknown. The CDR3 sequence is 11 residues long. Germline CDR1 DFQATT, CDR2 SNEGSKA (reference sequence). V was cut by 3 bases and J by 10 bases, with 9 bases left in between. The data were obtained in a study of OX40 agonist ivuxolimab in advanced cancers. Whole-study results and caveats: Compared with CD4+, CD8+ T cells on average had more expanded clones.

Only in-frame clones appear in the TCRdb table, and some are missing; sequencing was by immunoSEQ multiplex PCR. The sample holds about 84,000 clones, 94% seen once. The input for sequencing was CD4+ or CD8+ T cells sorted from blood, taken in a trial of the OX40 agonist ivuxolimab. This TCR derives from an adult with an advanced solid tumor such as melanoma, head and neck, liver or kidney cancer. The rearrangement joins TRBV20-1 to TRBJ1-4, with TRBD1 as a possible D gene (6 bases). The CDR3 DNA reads TGCAGTGCTAGCGTACAGGGAAAACTGTTTTTT. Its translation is CSASVQGKLFF.